This T cell receptor beta chain stems from a study of cytomegalovirus exposure and HLA in healthy donors. At the level of the study: Around 80 million unique TCR sequences came from HLA-typed donors in an early release. Findings and caveats of the study: A later analysis, which compared TCR beta chains of equal frequency, found the HLA-associated ones more clonally expanded. The productive fraction for most TCR beta V segments was about 87% or about 30% in an earlier analysis.

Germline V gene sequence: CDR1 SGHDN, CDR2 FVKESK. The CDR3 totals 16 residues. Trimming took off 2 bases at V and 3 bases at J, with 15 bases between the two ends. Notes on this clone: What it binds is not known.

PCR employed 60 Vbeta and 13 Jbeta primers. Libraries were prepared by immunoSEQ multiplex PCR; TCRdb keeps only in-frame clonotypes and omits some of them. The data contain roughly 110,000 clones, about 64% of them singletons. The V call is TRBV14, the J call TRBJ2-3; D might be TRBD2 (6 bases). This TCR came from a female donor in good health and CMV-seronegative. Material for sequencing was PBMCs. CDR3 sequence (DNA): TGTGCCAGCAGCCAACGTACGGGAGTGGGGACAGATACGCAGTATTTT. It codes for CASSQRTGVGTDTQYF.